This T cell receptor (beta chain) was sequenced for a study of T-cell memory formation after mild COVID-19. A note on this clonotype: As yet, its antigen is unknown.

Using constant-segment primers, 5'RACE produced TCR alpha and TCR beta cDNA libraries carrying sample barcodes and UMIs. Each CDR3 protein gets one entry after TCRdb re-called the 5' RACE reads with MiXCR. The sample lists 300,000 to 400,000 distinct CDR3 sequences, 20% to 25% occurring once. Germline V gene lookup returns CDR1 DFQATT and CDR2 SNEGSKA (reference sequence). V lost 5 bases and J lost 7, with 18 bases in between. The CDR3 spans 13 residues. Study-wide findings and caveats: Pre-infection memory harbored some responding clones, suggesting cross-reactive memory joined. A second wave expanding day 15 to 37 was CD4+-biased; contracting clones were balanced. Proof of SARS-CoV-2 specificity was absent for the second-wave clones that crested on day 37.

Source material: PBMCs or a T cell subset sorted from them (not recorded which). This TCR was recovered from an adult woman who had mild COVID-19 (a few samples of this study predate the infection). Cell type and time point are not known. The J gene is TRBJ2-7, the V gene TRBV20-1; weak D call: TRBD1 (6 bases). CDR3 residues: CSASVTGTPEQYF. The CDR3 region has the DNA TGCAGTGCTTCTGTTACCGGGACACCTGAGCAGTACTTC.